This T cell receptor (beta chain) was retrieved from a study of T cell changes during pregnancy in multiple sclerosis. The repertoire was sequenced with immunoSEQ multiplex PCR; TCRdb's copy has only in-frame clones and lacks some. The sample shows 65,000 to 85,000 clones, roughly 90% of them seen only once. The sequences come from peripheral blood, collected in the third trimester of pregnancy. This receptor was taken from a female donor with multiple sclerosis, enrolled in a pregnancy study.

CDR3 nucleotides: TGTGCCATTCGCCACGGGGGGGGCGGGGATGAAAAACTGTTTTTT. Translating it yields CAIRHGGGGDEKLFF. J is TRBJ1-4 and V is TRBV10-3; D perhaps matches TRBD1 (6 bases). Germline assignment: CDR1 ENHRY and CDR2 SYGVKD. V was trimmed by 9 bases and J by 6 bases, leaving 20 bases between them. The CDR3 runs to 15 residues.